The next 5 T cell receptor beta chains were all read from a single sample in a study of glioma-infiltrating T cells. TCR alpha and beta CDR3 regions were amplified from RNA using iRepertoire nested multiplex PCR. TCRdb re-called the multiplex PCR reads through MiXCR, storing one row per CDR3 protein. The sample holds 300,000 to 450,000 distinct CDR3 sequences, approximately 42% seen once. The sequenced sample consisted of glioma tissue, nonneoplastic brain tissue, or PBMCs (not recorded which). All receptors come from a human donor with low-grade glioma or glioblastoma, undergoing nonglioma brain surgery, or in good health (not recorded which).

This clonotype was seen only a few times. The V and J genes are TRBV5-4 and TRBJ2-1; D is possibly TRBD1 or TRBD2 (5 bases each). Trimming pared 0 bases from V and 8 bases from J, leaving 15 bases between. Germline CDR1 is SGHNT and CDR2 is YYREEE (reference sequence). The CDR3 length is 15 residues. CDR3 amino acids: CASSLENPLGDEQFF. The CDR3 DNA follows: TGTGCCAGCAGCTTGGAGAACCCGTTGGGGGATGAGCAGTTCTTC.

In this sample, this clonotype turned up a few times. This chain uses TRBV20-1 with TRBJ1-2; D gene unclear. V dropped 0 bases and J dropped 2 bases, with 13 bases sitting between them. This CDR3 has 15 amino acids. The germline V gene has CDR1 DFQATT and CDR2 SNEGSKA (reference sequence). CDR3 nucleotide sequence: TGCAGTGCTAGAGATATAGACGGACTAAACTATGGCTACACCTTC. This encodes CSARDIDGLNYGYTF.

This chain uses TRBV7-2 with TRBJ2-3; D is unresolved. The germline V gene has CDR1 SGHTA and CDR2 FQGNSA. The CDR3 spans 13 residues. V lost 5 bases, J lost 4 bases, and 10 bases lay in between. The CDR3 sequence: CASSQRHPDTQYF. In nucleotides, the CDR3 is TGTGCCAGCAGCCAACGGCACCCAGATACGCAGTATTTT.

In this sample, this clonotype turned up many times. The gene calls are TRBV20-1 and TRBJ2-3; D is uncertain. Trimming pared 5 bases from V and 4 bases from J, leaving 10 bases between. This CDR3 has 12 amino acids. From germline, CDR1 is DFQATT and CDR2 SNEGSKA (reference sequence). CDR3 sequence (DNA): TGCAGTGCTTCAAGGGCGGCAGATACGCAGTATTTT. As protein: CSASRAADTQYF.

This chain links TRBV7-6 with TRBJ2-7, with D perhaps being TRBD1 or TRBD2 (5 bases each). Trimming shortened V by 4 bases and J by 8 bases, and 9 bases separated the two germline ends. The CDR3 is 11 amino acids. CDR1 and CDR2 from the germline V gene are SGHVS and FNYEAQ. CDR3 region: CASSWGYKQYF. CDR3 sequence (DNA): TGTGCCAGCAGCTGGGGGTACAAGCAGTACTTC.